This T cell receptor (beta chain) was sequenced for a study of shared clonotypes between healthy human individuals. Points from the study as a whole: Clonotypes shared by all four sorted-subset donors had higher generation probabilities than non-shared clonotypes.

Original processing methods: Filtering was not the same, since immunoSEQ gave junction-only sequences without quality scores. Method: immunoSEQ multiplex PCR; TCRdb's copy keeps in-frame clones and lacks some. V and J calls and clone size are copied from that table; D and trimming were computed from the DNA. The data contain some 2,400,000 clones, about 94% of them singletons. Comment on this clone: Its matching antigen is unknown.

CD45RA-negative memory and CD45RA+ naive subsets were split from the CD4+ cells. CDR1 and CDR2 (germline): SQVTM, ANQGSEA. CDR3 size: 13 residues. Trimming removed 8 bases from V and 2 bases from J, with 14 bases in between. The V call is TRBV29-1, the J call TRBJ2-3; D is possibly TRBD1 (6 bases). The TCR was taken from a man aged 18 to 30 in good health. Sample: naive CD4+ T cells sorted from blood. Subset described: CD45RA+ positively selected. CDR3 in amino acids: CSSTGILTDTQYF. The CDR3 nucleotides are TGCAGCAGTACAGGGATTCTCACAGATACGCAGTATTTT.